Presented here are 13 T cell receptor beta chains from one specimen sequenced in a study of T cell responses to AZD1222 COVID-19 vaccine. TCRdb's copy holds only in-frame clones and misses some; the assay was immunoSEQ multiplex PCR. This table holds roughly 190,000 clones, roughly 93% found once. The starting material was peripheral blood, obtained on day 0 of AZD1222 vaccination. Receptor source: an adult in good health.

V is TRBV6-5 and J is TRBJ1-6; 8 bases line up with TRBD1. The trim removed 4 bases at V and 8 bases at J, leaving 7 bases unmatched. From germline, CDR1 is MNHEY and CDR2 SVGAGI. The CDR3 has 15 amino acids. The CDR3 nucleotides read TGTGCCAGCAGTTTGGGAGACAGGGGTGATTCACCCCTCCACTTT. Translating gives CASSLGDRGDSPLHF.

This clone has a single count. The chain employs TRBV2 and TRBJ1-4; TRBD1 matches 9 bases. Trimming at V came to 3 bases and at J to 7 bases, leaving 9 bases not matched to a gene. Per germline, CDR1 SNHLY and CDR2 FYNNEI. The length of the CDR3 is 16 residues. CDR3 DNA: TGTGCCAGCAGTGAGGCAAGGGACAGGGTCGGTGAAAAACTGTTTTTT. Translating it yields CASSEARDRVGEKLFF.

The rearrangement joins TRBV27 to TRBJ1-3; tentative D call: TRBD1 (6 bases). In germline, CDR1 is MNHEY, CDR2 SMNVEV (reference sequence). The ends were cut back, 6 bases at V and 3 bases at J, with 18 bases in the middle. This CDR3 comprises 16 residues. CDR3 sequence: CASSESLGASGNTIYF. CDR3 coding DNA: TGTGCCAGCAGCGAAAGTCTGGGGGCGAGTGGAAACACCATATATTTT.

The chain joins TRBV6-1 to TRBJ1-2, with a tentative D call TRBD1 (6 bases). The V end was cut by 2 bases, the J end by 7 bases, with 17 bases between. CDR1 and CDR2 (germline): MNHNS, SASEGT. The CDR3 extends over 15 amino acids. CDR3 amino acids: CASSETSRTVSGYTF. CDR3 sequence (DNA): TGTGCCAGCAGTGAAACTTCACGGACAGTGTCTGGCTACACCTTC.

The chain combines TRBV3-1 (or the pseudogene TRBV3-2) with TRBJ1-5, with D uncertain. There are 14 residues in the CDR3. Germline V CDR1 and CDR2: LGHDT, YNNKEL (reference sequence). Trimming stripped 2 bases from V and 0 bases from J, with 5 bases between. CDR3: CASSQIFSNQPQHF. The CDR3 DNA reads TGTGCCAGCAGCCAAATATTTAGCAATCAGCCCCAGCATTTT.

Concerning this clone itself: Other nucleotide sequences in the sample specify the same CDR3. The chain uses TRBV6-5 and TRBJ2-7; TRBD1 matches at 7 bases. V lost 5 bases, J lost 4 bases, and 8 bases stayed unmatched. Per germline, CDR1 MNHEY and CDR2 SVGAGI. The CDR3 has 14 amino acids. The CDR3 nucleotides read TGTGCCAGCAGTCAGAGGGACAGTATTTACGAGCAGTACTTC. This translates into CASSQRDSIYEQYF.

The chain joins TRBV4-2 to TRBJ1-2; 10 nucleotides agree with TRBD1. With V trimmed by 2 bases and J by 8 bases, 8 bases remained unmatched. This CDR3 is 15 amino acids long. Germline V CDR1 and CDR2: LGHNA, YNFKEQ. CDR3 in DNA: TGTGCCAGCAGCCAACCGAGACAGGGGGCGGGAGGCTACACCTTC. Translating it yields CASSQPRQGAGGYTF.

The gene calls are TRBV27 and TRBJ1-6; D is possibly TRBD1 (5 bases). V was trimmed by 3 bases and J by 10 bases, leaving 10 bases between them. This CDR3 comprises 13 residues. From germline, CDR1 is MNHEY and CDR2 SMNVEV (reference sequence). CDR3 bases: TGTGCCAGCAGTTTCAAGGGGTACTCACCCCTCCACTTT. Translation gives CASSFKGYSPLHF.

V usage is TRBV10-2 and J usage is TRBJ2-7, with D hard to call. Trimming stripped 5 bases from V and 1 base from J, with 12 bases between. Per the germline V gene, CDR1 is WSHSY and CDR2 is SAAADI. The CDR3 is 14 amino acids. The chain's CDR3 is CASSIPSRSYEQYF. The DNA for the CDR3 is TGCGCCAGCAGTATTCCGTCCCGATCCTACGAGCAGTACTTC.

This sequence joins TRBV7-2 and TRBJ1-5, with a tentative D call TRBD1 (5 bases). CDR1 is SGHTA and CDR2 is FQGNSA in the germline V gene. The CDR3 sequence is 17 residues long. V gave up 1 base and J gave up 2 bases, with 15 bases separating them. CDR3: CASSLGGGRVGNQPQHF. CDR3 nucleotide sequence: TGTGCCAGCAGCTTAGGGGGGGGAAGGGTAGGCAATCAGCCCCAGCATTTT. The entire variable domain, with the rest obtained from reference TRBV7-2 and TRBJ1-5, is as follows: GAGVSQSPSNKVTEKGKDVELRCDPISGHTALYWYRQSLGQGLEFLIYFQGNSAPDKSGLPSDRFSAERTGGSVSTLTIQRTQQEDSAVYLCASSLGGGRVGNQPQHFGDGTRLSIL.

This clone was seen only once. The chain couples TRBV5-1 to TRBJ2-7; 10 bases agree with TRBD2. Germline CDR1 and CDR2: SGHRS and YFSETQ. After removal of 0 bases from V and 0 bases from J, the junction contained 6 bases not matched to a gene. CDR3 length equals 17 residues. The CDR3 region is CASSLGLTSGDSYEQYF. CDR3 in DNA: TGCGCCAGCAGCTTGGGCCTCACTAGCGGGGACTCCTACGAGCAGTACTTC.

V is TRBV19 and J is TRBJ1-5; TRBD1 is a possible D gene (6 bases). Germline-derived CDR1 and CDR2 are LNHDA and SQIVND (reference sequence). This CDR3 contains 16 residues. Trimming cost V 5 bases and J 4 bases, with 18 bases left between them. DNA for the CDR3: TGTGCCAGTAGTGTCTCACAGGGAAGGGTTAATCAGCCCCAGCATTTT. As protein: CASSVSQGRVNQPQHF.

The chain carries TRBV7-2 and TRBJ2-1, with D maybe TRBD2 (6 bases). Germline V CDR1 and CDR2: SGHTA, FQGNSA. The CDR3 loop spans 16 amino acids. Trimming cost V 0 bases and J 2 bases, with 11 bases left between them. DNA of the CDR3: TGTGCCAGCAGCTTAGCGGCGGGACCCCCCTACAATGAGCAGTTCTTC. Its protein product is CASSLAAGPPYNEQFF.